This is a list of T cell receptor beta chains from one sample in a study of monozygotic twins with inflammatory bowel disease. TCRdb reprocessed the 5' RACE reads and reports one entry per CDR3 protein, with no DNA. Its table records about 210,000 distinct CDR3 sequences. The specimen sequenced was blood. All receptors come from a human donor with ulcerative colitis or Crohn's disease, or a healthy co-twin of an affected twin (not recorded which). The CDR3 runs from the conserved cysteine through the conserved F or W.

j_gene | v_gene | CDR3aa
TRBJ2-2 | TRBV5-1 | CACSLDSSGELFF
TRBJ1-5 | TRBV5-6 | CASSYLASGGRRQPQHF
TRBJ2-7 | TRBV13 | CASSLAATAYEQYF
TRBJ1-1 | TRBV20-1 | CSAGEQGSTEAFF
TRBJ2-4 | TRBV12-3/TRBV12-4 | CASRRDRGSGKVIQYF
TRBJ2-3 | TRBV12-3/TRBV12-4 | CASSFNLWDTQYF
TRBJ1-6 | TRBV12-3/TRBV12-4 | CASRVSQSPLHF
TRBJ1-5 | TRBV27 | CASSDRRGGQPQHF
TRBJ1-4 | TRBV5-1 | CASSLGQTNEKLFF
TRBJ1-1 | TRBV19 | CASSWRGANSEAFF
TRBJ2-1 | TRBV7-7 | CASSPGENSYNEQFF
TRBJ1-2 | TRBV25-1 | CASSDMGQIYGYTF
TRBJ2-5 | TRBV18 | CASSPPNTGETQYF
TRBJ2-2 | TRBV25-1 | CASSEQGAGELFF
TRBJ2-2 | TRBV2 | CASSGMIAGAGELFF
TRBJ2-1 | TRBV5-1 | CASSLEGSYNEQFF
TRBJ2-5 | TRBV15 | CATSTRLAGAMETQYF
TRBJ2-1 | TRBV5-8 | CASSFPAGDYNEQFF
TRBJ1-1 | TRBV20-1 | CSARDGGGGGTEAFF
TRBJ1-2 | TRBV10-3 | CAISESGLSYTF
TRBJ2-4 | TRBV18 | CASSDGGINIQYF
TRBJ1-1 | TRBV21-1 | CASSRPPEAFF
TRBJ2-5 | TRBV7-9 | CASKSGGAGETQYF
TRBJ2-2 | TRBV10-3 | CAISSGTTNTGELFF
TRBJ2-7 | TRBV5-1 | CASSWGRETYEQYF
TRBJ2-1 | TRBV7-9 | CASSLGTLNEQFF
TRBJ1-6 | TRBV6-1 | CASSSGQGNGTPLHF
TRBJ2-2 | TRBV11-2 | CASSLSVGNTGELFF
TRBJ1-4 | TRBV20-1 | CSARGGTNEKLFF
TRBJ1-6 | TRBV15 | CATGQDGGSPLHF
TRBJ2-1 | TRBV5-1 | CASSLGGFYNEQFF
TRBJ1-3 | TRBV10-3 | CAISGGGKVSGNTIYF
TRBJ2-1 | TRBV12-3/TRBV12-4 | CASSLYRNPNNEQFF
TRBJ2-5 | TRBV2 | CASSRGTGQETQYF
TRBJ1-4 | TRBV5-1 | CASSSGTANEKLFF